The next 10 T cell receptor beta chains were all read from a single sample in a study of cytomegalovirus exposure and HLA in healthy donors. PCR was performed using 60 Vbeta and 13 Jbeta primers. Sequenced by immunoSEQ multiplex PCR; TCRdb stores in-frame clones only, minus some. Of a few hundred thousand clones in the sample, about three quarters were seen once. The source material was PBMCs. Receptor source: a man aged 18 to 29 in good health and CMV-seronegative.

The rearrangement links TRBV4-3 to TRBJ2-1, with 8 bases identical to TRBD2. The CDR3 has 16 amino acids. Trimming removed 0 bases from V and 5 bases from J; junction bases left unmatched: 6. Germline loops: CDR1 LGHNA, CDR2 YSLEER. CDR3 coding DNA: TGCGCCAGCAGCCAAGATAGAGACGGGGGGGACAATGAGCAGTTCTTC. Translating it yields CASSQDRDGGDNEQFF.

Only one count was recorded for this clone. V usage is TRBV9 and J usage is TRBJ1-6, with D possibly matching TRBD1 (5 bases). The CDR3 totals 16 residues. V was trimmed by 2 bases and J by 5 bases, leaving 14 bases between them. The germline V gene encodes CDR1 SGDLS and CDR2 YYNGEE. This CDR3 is CASSVGSGGNNSPLHF. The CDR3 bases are TGTGCCAGCAGCGTTGGGTCGGGGGGGAATAATTCACCCCTCCACTTT. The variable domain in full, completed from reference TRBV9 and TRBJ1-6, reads DSGVTQTPKHLITATGQRVTLRCSPRSGDLSVYWYQQSLDQGLQFLIQYYNGEERAKGNILERFSAQQFPDLHSELNLSSLELGDSALYFCASSVGSGGNNSPLHFGNGTRLTVT.

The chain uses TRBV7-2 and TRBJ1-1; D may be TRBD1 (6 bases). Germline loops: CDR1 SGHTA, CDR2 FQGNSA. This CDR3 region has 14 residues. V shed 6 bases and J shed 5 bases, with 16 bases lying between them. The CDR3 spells CASRGGPGVTEAFF. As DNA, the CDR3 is TGTGCCAGCAGGGGGGGGCCCGGAGTAACTGAAGCTTTCTTT.

This CDR3 is CASSQDPAGRETDTQYF. As DNA, the CDR3 is TGCGCCAGCAGCCAAGATCCCGCGGGAAGAGAAACAGATACGCAGTATTTT. The chain couples TRBV4-3 to TRBJ2-3, with a possible D match to TRBD2 (6 bases). CDR1 LGHNA and CDR2 YSLEER come from the germline V gene. The V gene lost 0 bases and the J gene lost 3 bases, with 16 bases spanning the gap. The CDR3 covers 17 residues.

The CDR3 protein is CASSPQGSGTEAFF. As DNA, the CDR3 is TGTGCCAGTAGTCCACAGGGTTCGGGGACTGAAGCTTTCTTT. This chain links TRBV19 with TRBJ1-1; D possibly corresponds to TRBD1 (6 bases). The germline gives CDR1 LNHDA, CDR2 SQIVND (reference sequence). The CDR3 contains 14 residues. V shed 5 bases and J shed 5 bases, with 15 bases lying between them.

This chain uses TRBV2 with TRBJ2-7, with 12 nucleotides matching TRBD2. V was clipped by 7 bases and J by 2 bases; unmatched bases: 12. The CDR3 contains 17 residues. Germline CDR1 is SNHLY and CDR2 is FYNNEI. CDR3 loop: CASKGQKLAGGTYEQYF. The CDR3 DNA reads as TGTGCCAGCAAGGGACAGAAACTAGCGGGGGGAACCTACGAGCAGTACTTC.

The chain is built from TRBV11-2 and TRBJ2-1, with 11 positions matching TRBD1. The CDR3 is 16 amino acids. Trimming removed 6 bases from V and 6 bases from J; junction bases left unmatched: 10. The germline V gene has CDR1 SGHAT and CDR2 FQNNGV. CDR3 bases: TGTGCCAGCAGACATGCGGACAGGGGGCTGGGCAATGAGCAGTTCTTC. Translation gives CASRHADRGLGNEQFF.

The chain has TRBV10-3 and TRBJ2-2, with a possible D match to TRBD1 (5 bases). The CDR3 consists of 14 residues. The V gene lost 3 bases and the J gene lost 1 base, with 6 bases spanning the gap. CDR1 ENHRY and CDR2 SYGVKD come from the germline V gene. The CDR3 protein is CAISDTGNTGELFF. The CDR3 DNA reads TGTGCCATCAGTGACACAGGGAACACCGGGGAGCTGTTTTTT.

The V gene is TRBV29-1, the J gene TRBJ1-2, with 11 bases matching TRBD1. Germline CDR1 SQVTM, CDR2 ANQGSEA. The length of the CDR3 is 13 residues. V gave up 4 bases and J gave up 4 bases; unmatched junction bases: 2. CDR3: CSVGTGGAYGYTF. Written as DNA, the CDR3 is TGCAGCGTTGGGACAGGGGGCGCCTATGGCTACACCTTC.

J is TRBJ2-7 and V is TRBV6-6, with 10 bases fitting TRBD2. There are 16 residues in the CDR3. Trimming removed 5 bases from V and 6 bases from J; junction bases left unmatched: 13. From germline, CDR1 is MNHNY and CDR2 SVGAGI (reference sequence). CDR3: CASSPLGAGGPSEQYF. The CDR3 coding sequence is TGTGCCAGCAGTCCTCTGGGAGCGGGGGGGCCCAGCGAGCAGTACTTC.